This TCR beta chain is drawn from a study of blood T cell repertoires in COVID-19. Study information: The study drew acute and convalescent COVID-19 samples from the United States, Italy and Spain. Sources were T cells, B-cell-depleted T cells, or PBMCs; the material itself was cDNA or gDNA.

Original methodology: Using reference gene primer amplification, nucleated cell counts were estimated. Clones were sequenced by immunoSEQ multiplex PCR, and TCRdb holds only the in-frame ones, with some missing. Clone size and the V and J calls come from that table; the DNA yielded D and trimming. The sample lists approximately 270,000 clones, 86% seen once, with about 8.6% in the top ten. From germline, CDR1 is LNHDA and CDR2 SQIVND (reference sequence). Trimming removed 7 bases from V and 1 base from J, with 11 bases in between. There are 13 residues in the CDR3. The chain is built from TRBV19 and TRBJ2-7; D gene uncertain. The sequencing sample was made of peripheral blood. This TCR was sampled from a man between 40 and 49 years old with active or convalescent COVID-19. Here the CDR3 reads CASMGRSSYEQYF. DNA for the CDR3: TGTGCCAGTATGGGCAGATCTTCCTACGAGCAGTACTTC.